These 8 T cell receptor beta chains share one sample of origin, sequenced in a study of blood T cells in healthy people across ages. It was with a sample-barcoded 5' primer and a J-beta primer mix that a second PCR of about 7 to 12 cycles was run. Using its own MiXCR run on the 5' RACE reads, TCRdb lists one record per CDR3 protein. Of more than 1 million distinct CDR3 sequences listed, 35% to 55% are singletons. Sequenced: blood. These receptors were collected from an older woman in good health.

This chain links TRBV20-1 with TRBJ2-5, with a possible D match to TRBD1 (5 bases). There are 11 residues in the CDR3. Germline V lookup: CDR1 DFQATT, CDR2 SNEGSKA (reference sequence). Between the trimmed V and J ends, which lost 3 bases and 3 bases, there was a span of 5 bases. The CDR3: CSARDKETQYF. The CDR3 DNA follows: TGCAGTGCTAGGGACAAAGAGACCCAGTACTTC.

In DNA, the CDR3 is TGTGCCAGCAGCTTAGTGGGCAGGGGCGGTGAAAAACTGTTTTTT. As protein: CASSLVGRGGEKLFF. The chain uses TRBV7-6 and TRBJ1-4; a weak D match, TRBD1 (6 bases). Germline-derived CDR1 and CDR2 are SGHVS and FNYEAQ. This CDR3 contains 15 residues. Deletions cut 1 base from V and 7 bases from J, with 13 bases between.

This clonotype was seen just once. This chain uses TRBV27 with TRBJ2-1; no definite D call. Trimming removed 2 bases from V and 12 bases from J, with 11 bases in between. CDR1 is MNHEY, CDR2 SMNVEV, per germline (reference sequence). There are 12 residues in the CDR3. CDR3 amino acids: CASSLDWVVQFF. The CDR3 DNA is TGTGCCAGCAGTTTAGATTGGGTCGTGCAGTTCTTC.

This chain uses TRBV5-1 with TRBJ2-3, with 9 bases lining up with TRBD2. The CDR3 has 16 residues. The V segment lost 4 bases and the J segment 6 bases; nucleotides outside the gene matches: 12. The germline V gene encodes CDR1 SGHRS and CDR2 YFSETQ. CDR3 loop: CASSVRGRASGDTQYF. DNA for the CDR3: TGCGCCAGCAGCGTTCGCGGGAGGGCCAGTGGGGATACGCAGTATTTT.

This clonotype was counted a few times. The genes are TRBV3-1 and TRBJ1-1; D unclear. The CDR3 extends over 14 amino acids. Looked up from germline, CDR1 is LGHDT and CDR2 is YNNKEL (reference sequence). V lost 4 bases and J lost 1, with 10 bases in between. The CDR3 here is CASSPRATNTEAFF. Written as DNA, the CDR3 is TGTGCCAGCAGCCCCCGGGCCACGAACACTGAAGCTTTCTTT.

The chain is built from TRBV20-1 and TRBJ2-4; the match to TRBD2 covers 8 bases. Germline lookup yields CDR1 DFQATT and CDR2 SNEGSKA (reference sequence). The V gene end was trimmed by 0 bases and the J gene end by 6 bases; junction bases not matched to a gene: 16. The CDR3 loop spans 18 amino acids. The CDR3 reads CSARDRGNGREVGNIQYF. In DNA form, the CDR3 reads TGCAGTGCTAGAGATCGGGGTAACGGGCGGGAGGTTGGAAACATTCAGTACTTC.

The chain combines TRBV11-2 with TRBJ2-3; the D gene is possibly TRBD2 (7 bases). Trimming took 2 bases from V and 7 from J, leaving 16 bases between them. CDR1 and CDR2 (germline): SGHAT, FQNNGV. The CDR3 length is 15 residues. CDR3 in amino acids: CASSLMGGASNTQYF. The CDR3 DNA reads as TGTGCCAGCAGCTTAATGGGGGGGGCATCTAATACGCAGTATTTT.

The chain uses TRBV29-1 and TRBJ2-1; no clear D. V was clipped by 6 bases and J by 4 bases, with 16 bases between them. Germline V gene sequence: CDR1 SQVTM, CDR2 ANQGSEA. The CDR3 consists of 14 residues. The CDR3 loop reads CSVRVGNLYNEQFF. The CDR3 DNA reads TGCAGCGTCCGAGTTGGGAACTTATACAATGAGCAGTTCTTC.